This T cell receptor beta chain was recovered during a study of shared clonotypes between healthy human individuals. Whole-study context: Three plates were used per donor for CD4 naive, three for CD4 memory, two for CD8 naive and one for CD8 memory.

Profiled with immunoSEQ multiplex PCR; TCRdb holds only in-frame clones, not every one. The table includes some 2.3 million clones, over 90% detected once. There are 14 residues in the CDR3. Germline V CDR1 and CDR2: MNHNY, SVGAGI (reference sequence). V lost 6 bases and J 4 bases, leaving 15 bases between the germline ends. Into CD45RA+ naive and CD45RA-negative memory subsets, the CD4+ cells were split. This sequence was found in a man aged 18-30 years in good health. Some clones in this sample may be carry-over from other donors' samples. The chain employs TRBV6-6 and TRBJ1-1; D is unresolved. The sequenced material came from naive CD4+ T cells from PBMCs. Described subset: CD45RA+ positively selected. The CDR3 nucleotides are TGTGCCAGCAGCCTCTCCAGAGCGGGCACTGAAGCTTTCTTT. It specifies CASSLSRAGTEAFF.